Each of the 27 T cell receptor beta chains below was sequenced from the same sample in a study of cytomegalovirus exposure and HLA in healthy donors. PCR amplification relied on 60 Vbeta primers (plus 13 Jbeta primers). Sequencing was performed with immunoSEQ multiplex PCR; in TCRdb, only in-frame clones are kept and a portion is missing. In the table there are some 200,000 clones, about 80% of which are singletons. Sample: PBMCs. The receptors here all came from a woman in her forties or fifties in good health and CMV-seropositive.

This chain connects TRBV5-8 to TRBJ1-1, with unresolved D. Germline CDR1 is SGHTS and CDR2 is YDEGEE. The CDR3 sequence is 13 residues long. V lost 4 bases and J lost 0, with 7 bases in between. The chain's CDR3 is CASSPRMNTEAFF. The CDR3 nucleotides are TGTGCCAGCAGCCCGAGAATGAACACTGAAGCTTTCTTT.

The V call is TRBV5-1, the J call TRBJ2-5, with 8 bases lining up with TRBD1. CDR1 and CDR2 from the germline V gene are SGHRS and YFSETQ. The CDR3 contains 14 residues. Unmatched junction bases numbered 2, after V lost 0 bases and J lost 4 bases. The CDR3 reads CASSLGQGAETQYF. DNA for the CDR3: TGCGCCAGCAGCTTGGGGCAGGGGGCAGAGACCCAGTACTTC.

A remark on this clone: This sample includes further DNA sequences coding for the same CDR3. The chain joins TRBV4-2 to TRBJ2-5; 16 bases are shared with TRBD2. The CDR3 has 16 amino acids. The germline CDR1 and CDR2 sequences are LGHNA and YNFKEQ. With V trimmed by 3 bases and J by 2 bases, 0 bases remained unmatched. CDR3 bases: TGTGCCAGCAGCCAGGGACTAGCGGGGGGGCAAGAGACCCAGTACTTC. This translates into CASSQGLAGGQETQYF.

The chain is built from TRBV5-1 and TRBJ1-1; maybe TRBD1 (5 bases). The CDR3 is made up of 12 amino acids. The V end lost 6 bases, the J end lost 5 bases, and 11 bases lay between the germline ends. Per germline, CDR1 SGHRS and CDR2 YFSETQ. The CDR3 DNA is TGCGCCAGCACCAAGGAGGGGACTGAAGCTTTCTTT. This translates into CASTKEGTEAFF.

The chain joins TRBV2 to TRBJ1-5; D uncertain. The germline V gene has CDR1 SNHLY and CDR2 FYNNEI. Trimming took 6 bases from V and 0 from J, leaving 9 bases between them. The CDR3 length is 14 residues. Here the CDR3 DNA reads TGTGCCAGCAGCTCTCAGAATAGCAATCAGCCCCAGCATTTT. Encoded protein: CASSSQNSNQPQHF. The complete variable domain, with remaining parts taken from reference TRBV2 and TRBJ1-5, reads EPEVTQTPSHQVTQMGQEVILRCVPISNHLYFYWYRQILGQKVEFLVSFYNNEISEKSEIFDDQFSVERPDGSNFTLKIRSTKLEDSAMYFCASSSQNSNQPQHFGDGTRLSIL.

The gene calls are TRBV7-8 and TRBJ1-3; 8 nucleotides align to TRBD1. Looked up from germline, CDR1 is SGHVS and CDR2 is FQNEAQ. This CDR3 contains 14 residues. V gave up 5 bases and J gave up 4 bases; unmatched junction bases: 4. The CDR3 nucleotides are TGTGCCAGCAGCCGAACAGGGGGAGGAAACACCATATATTTT. This codes for CASSRTGGGNTIYF. Combining the CDR3 with reference TRBV7-8 and TRBJ1-3 gives the whole variable domain GAGVSQSPRYKVAKRGQDVALRCDPISGHVSLFWYQQALGQGPEFLTYFQNEAQLDKSGLPSDRFFAERPEGSVSTLKIQRTQQEDSAVYLCASSRTGGGNTIYFGEGSWLTVV.

This clone was picked up one time. The V call is TRBV7-9, the J call TRBJ1-6; TRBD1 might be the D (5 bases). The CDR3 totals 18 residues. Trimming pared 0 bases from V and 0 bases from J, leaving 12 bases between. Germline CDR1 reads SEHNR; CDR2 reads FQNEAQ (reference sequence). Here the CDR3 DNA reads TGTGCCAGCAGCTTAGCTTATAGCGGGACCTCCTATAATTCACCCCTCCACTTT. Encoded protein: CASSLAYSGTSYNSPLHF.

This rearrangement joins TRBV5-5 to TRBJ2-7; the D gene is possibly TRBD2 (5 bases). The CDR3 is made up of 12 amino acids. Trimming cost V 1 base and J 3 bases, with 5 bases left between them. CDR1 is SGHKS and CDR2 is YYEKEE in the germline V gene (reference sequence). The CDR3 is CASSLRDYEQYF. In DNA, the CDR3 is TGTGCCAGCAGCTTGCGGGACTACGAGCAGTACTTC. Using reference TRBV5-5 and TRBJ2-7 for the parts outside the CDR3, the full variable domain is DAGVTQSPTHLIKTRGQQVTLRCSPISGHKSVSWYQQVLGQGPQFIFQYYEKEERGRGNFPDRFSARQFPNYSSELNVNALLLGDSALYLCASSLRDYEQYFGPGTRLTVT.

This clone is a singleton in its sample. The chain links TRBV5-6 to TRBJ1-3, with D tentatively TRBD1 (5 bases). Trimming removed 5 bases from V and 0 bases from J, with 9 bases in between. This CDR3 contains 14 residues. Germline CDR1 SGHDT, CDR2 YYEEEE. CDR3 sequence: CASRYRSSGNTIYF. CDR3 in DNA: TGTGCCAGCAGATACAGGAGCTCTGGAAACACCATATATTTT.

V usage is TRBV5-8 and J usage is TRBJ1-5; TRBD1 agrees at 9 bases. The germline CDR1 and CDR2 sequences are SGHTS and YDEGEE. CDR3 length: 17 residues. V trimming: 3 bases; J trimming: 2 bases; junction bases outside the gene matches: 9. The CDR3: CASSWGDRVGGNQPQHF. CDR3 DNA: TGTGCCAGCAGCTGGGGGGACAGGGTTGGTGGCAATCAGCCCCAGCATTTT.

This clone appeared once. V and J are TRBV6-4 and TRBJ1-5, with 10 bases that match TRBD1. V was clipped by 5 bases and J by 3 bases; unmatched bases: 7. The CDR3 extends over 16 amino acids. CDR1 and CDR2 (germline): MRHNA, SNTAGT. The CDR3 loop is CASSPGTGVDNQPQHF. CDR3 DNA sequence: TGTGCCAGCAGTCCAGGGACAGGGGTTGACAATCAGCCCCAGCATTTT.

As to this clone: This same CDR3 is encoded by further DNA sequences in the sample. The V call is TRBV11-3, the J call TRBJ2-3; D not certain. The CDR3 consists of 13 residues. V was trimmed by 1 base and J by 3 bases, leaving 5 bases between them. CDR1 and CDR2 from the germline V gene are SGHNT and YENEEA. CDR3 sequence reads: CASSLGGTDTQYF. The DNA of the CDR3 is TGTGCCAGCAGCTTAGGCGGAACAGATACGCAGTATTTT.

The DNA of the CDR3 is TGTGCCAGCAGCGCCGGACTAGGAAGCACAGATACGCAGTATTTT. Amino acids: CASSAGLGSTDTQYF. The chain employs TRBV5-6 and TRBJ2-3; 7 positions match TRBD2. In germline, CDR1 is SGHDT, CDR2 YYEEEE. The CDR3 extends over 15 amino acids. The V gene end was trimmed by 4 bases and the J gene end by 0 bases; junction bases not matched to a gene: 5.

The chain employs TRBV7-9 and TRBJ2-1, with D unresolved. V dropped 2 bases and J dropped 0 bases, with 5 bases sitting between them. The germline CDR1 and CDR2 sequences are SEHNR and FQNEAQ (reference sequence). The CDR3 totals 14 residues. DNA for the CDR3: TGTGCCAGCAGCTTAATCAGCTCCTACAATGAGCAGTTCTTC. Protein: CASSLISSYNEQFF. The complete variable domain, with remaining parts taken from reference TRBV7-9 and TRBJ2-1, reads DTGVSQNPRHKITKRGQNVTFRCDPISEHNRLYWYRQTLGQGPEFLTYFQNEAQLEKSRLLSDRFSAERPKGSFSTLEIQRTEQGDSAMYLCASSLISSYNEQFFGPGTRLTVL.

The chain couples TRBV7-9 to TRBJ1-2; D is perhaps TRBD1 (5 bases). V was pared by 1 base and J by 6 bases, with 9 bases between. Germline assignment: CDR1 SEHNR and CDR2 FQNEAQ (reference sequence). This CDR3 comprises 13 residues. The chain's CDR3 is CASSLGQHHGYTF. The DNA of the CDR3 is TGTGCCAGCAGCTTAGGACAGCACCATGGCTACACCTTC.

The chain has TRBV19 and TRBJ1-2; 8 bases line up with TRBD1. After removal of 6 bases from V and 5 bases from J, the junction contained 5 bases not matched to a gene. The CDR3 runs 13 residues. Germline V gene data show CDR1 as LNHDA and CDR2 as SQIVND (reference sequence). The CDR3 protein is CASRRQGQYGYTF. The CDR3 DNA reads TGTGCCAGTAGACGACAGGGGCAGTATGGCTACACCTTC.

A single count supports this clone. The chain combines TRBV5-1 with TRBJ2-3, with D unclear. Germline-derived CDR1 and CDR2 are SGHRS and YFSETQ. The CDR3 covers 15 residues. V gave up 0 bases and J gave up 1 base, with 9 bases separating them. The CDR3 DNA reads as TGCGCCAGCAGCTTGGCCGATGAGCGCACAGATACGCAGTATTTT. Its translation is CASSLADERTDTQYF.

The chain employs TRBV9 and TRBJ2-3, with 9 bases lining up with TRBD2. CDR1 and CDR2 from the germline V gene are SGDLS and YYNGEE. The CDR3 is 15 residues long. J lost 4 bases, V lost 0 bases, and 3 bases had no gene match. CDR3 amino acids: CASSVGGGAADTQYF. CDR3 sequence (DNA): TGTGCCAGCAGCGTAGGCGGGGGGGCTGCAGATACGCAGTATTTT. Drawing the rest from reference TRBV9 and TRBJ2-3, the complete variable domain is DSGVTQTPKHLITATGQRVTLRCSPRSGDLSVYWYQQSLDQGLQFLIQYYNGEERAKGNILERFSAQQFPDLHSELNLSSLELGDSALYFCASSVGGGAADTQYFGPGTRLTVL.

The chain has TRBV13 and TRBJ1-1; 7 bases agree with TRBD1. V gave up 2 bases and J gave up 5 bases; unmatched junction bases: 11. CDR1 and CDR2 from the germline V gene are PRHDT and FYEKMQ (reference sequence). CDR3 size: 16 residues. The CDR3 nucleotides read TGTGCCAGCAGCTTACGGGCAGGGGGGAGAATTACTGAAGCTTTCTTT. Its translation is CASSLRAGGRITEAFF.

This chain joins TRBV5-4 and TRBJ2-6; D perhaps matches TRBD1 (6 bases). V was clipped by 3 bases and J by 11 bases, with 12 bases between them. CDR1 and CDR2 (germline): SGHNT, YYREEE (reference sequence). CDR3 length: 13 residues. The CDR3 region is CASSSQGTDVLTF. The DNA for the CDR3 is TGTGCCAGCAGCTCCCAGGGGACCGACGTCCTGACTTTC.

V and J are TRBV7-9 and TRBJ2-7, with D perhaps TRBD1 (6 bases). The CDR3 has 14 amino acids. CDR1 and CDR2 (germline): SEHNR, FQNEAQ (reference sequence). With 5 bases removed from V and 3 bases from J, the gap between germline ends came to 14 bases. This CDR3 reads CASSLLGHHYEQYF. CDR3 nucleotide sequence: TGTGCCAGCAGCCTTTTGGGACACCACTACGAGCAGTACTTC.

This chain connects TRBV7-9 to TRBJ2-1; 9 nucleotides match TRBD1. The CDR3 covers 17 residues. Trimming at V came to 1 base and at J to 7 bases, leaving 11 bases not matched to a gene. From germline, CDR1 is SEHNR and CDR2 FQNEAQ (reference sequence). CDR3 in DNA: TGTGCCAGCAGCTTAGGTTATGGGACAGGGATCAAGAATGAGCAGTTCTTC. Translation gives CASSLGYGTGIKNEQFF.

Only one count was recorded for this clone. The V call is TRBV7-3, the J call TRBJ2-1; D not resolved. CDR3 length equals 18 residues. Trimming shortened V by 5 bases and J by 3 bases, and 23 bases separated the two germline ends. The germline V gene has CDR1 SGHTA and CDR2 FQGTGA. The CDR3 sequence is CASSPRPRRLLDYNEQFF. In nucleotides, the CDR3 is TGTGCCAGCAGCCCGAGGCCCCGTAGGCTTTTGGACTACAATGAGCAGTTCTTC.

The chain uses TRBV6-1 and TRBJ2-7, with D possibly being TRBD1 (5 bases). The CDR3 totals 15 residues. Germline lookup yields CDR1 MNHNS and CDR2 SASEGT. Trimming pared 3 bases from V and 6 bases from J, leaving 18 bases between. The CDR3 DNA reads TGTGCCAGCAGTGAGCAGACAGTAGTTCAAGGCGAGCAGTACTTC. This gives the protein CASSEQTVVQGEQYF.

The chain recombines TRBV6-1 with TRBJ2-5; no reliable D call. The CDR3 is 13 amino acids. Per the germline V gene, CDR1 is MNHNS and CDR2 is SASEGT. Trimming removed 6 bases from V and 7 bases from J, with 15 bases in between. The CDR3 DNA sequence: TGTGCCAGCAGCGGTAGACGGGTGGGGACCCAGTACTTC. This codes for CASSGRRVGTQYF.

The rearrangement uses TRBV18 and TRBJ2-2; 10 bases line up with TRBD2. This CDR3 comprises 16 residues. Per the germline V gene, CDR1 is KGHSH and CDR2 is LQKENI. The junction had 5 bases not matched to a gene; V was cut back by 4 bases and J by 3 bases. The CDR3 loop reads CASSQASGGHTGELFF. DNA for the CDR3: TGTGCCAGCTCACAAGCTAGCGGGGGCCACACCGGGGAGCTGTTTTTT. Drawing the rest from reference TRBV18 and TRBJ2-2, the complete variable domain is NAGVMQNPRHLVRRRGQEARLRCSPMKGHSHVYWYRQLPEEGLKFMVYLQKENIIDESGMPKERFSAEFPKEGPSILRIQQVVRGDSAAYFCASSQASGGHTGELFFGEGSRLTVL.

The J gene is TRBJ1-3, the V gene TRBV15; D perhaps matches TRBD1 (6 bases). This CDR3 is 17 amino acids long. Germline assignment: CDR1 LNHNV and CDR2 YYDKDF (reference sequence). V shed 3 bases and J shed 0 bases, with 15 bases lying between them. CDR3 sequence reads: CATSRGPRDNSGNTIYF. CDR3 sequence (DNA): TGTGCCACCAGCAGGGGTCCCAGGGACAACTCTGGAAACACCATATATTTT.